These 28 T cell receptor beta chains were all obtained from the same sample, sequenced in a study of radiation and T cells in renal cell carcinoma. Some clones are missing from TCRdb's copy, which holds only in-frame ones; the method was immunoSEQ multiplex PCR. The sample holds about 150,000 clones, approximately 88% seen once. The time point is: blood 2 weeks post-SBRT. The treatment was: 15 Gy SBRT to primary tumor, nephrectomy 4 weeks later. This material consisted of blood, taken from a patient whose treatment included radiotherapy and nephrectomy. The receptors stem from a woman aged 45 to 65 with renal cell carcinoma.

As regards this clone: Other DNA variants within this sample encode the same CDR3. The chain combines TRBV19 with TRBJ1-1; D might be TRBD1 (6 bases). The length of the CDR3 is 13 residues. CDR1 and CDR2 (germline): LNHDA, SQIVND (reference sequence). Trimming removed 5 bases from V and 1 base from J, with 8 bases in between. For the CDR3, the DNA is TGTGCCAGTAGTTCGACAGGGAACACTGAAGCTTTCTTT. It specifies CASSSTGNTEAFF.

The chain has TRBV7-3 and TRBJ2-5; the D gene could be TRBD1 or TRBD2 (6 bases each). CDR1 is SGHTA, CDR2 FQGTGA, per germline. The CDR3 sequence is 14 residues long. The ends were cut back, 5 bases at V and 4 bases at J, with 14 bases in the middle. CDR3 sequence reads: CASSTRGGIETQYF. The CDR3 bases are TGTGCCAGCAGCACCCGAGGGGGGATAGAGACCCAGTACTTC.

The gene calls are TRBV7-3 and TRBJ1-1; tentatively, D is TRBD1 (5 bases). The CDR3 loop spans 13 amino acids. The V gene lost 4 bases and the J gene lost 9 bases, with 15 bases spanning the gap. The germline V gene has CDR1 SGHTA and CDR2 FQGTGA. Here the CDR3 DNA reads TGTGCCAGCAGCTCCCGCCGGGACGGACAAGCTTTCTTT. Its protein is CASSSRRDGQAFF.

The chain uses TRBV19 and TRBJ2-7, with 8 bases aligning to TRBD1. This CDR3 spans 14 amino acids. The germline gives CDR1 LNHDA, CDR2 SQIVND (reference sequence). V trimming: 6 bases; J trimming: 0 bases; junction bases outside the gene matches: 4. CDR3 in amino acids: CASRAGGASYEQYF. CDR3 DNA: TGTGCCAGTAGGGCAGGGGGCGCCTCCTACGAGCAGTACTTC.

This clone was seen more than once but under ten times. V is TRBV5-6 and J is TRBJ1-3, with a possible D match to TRBD1 (5 bases). V was shortened by 4 bases and J by 0 bases, with 5 bases between the two germline ends. The germline gives CDR1 SGHDT, CDR2 YYEEEE. This CDR3 is 13 amino acids long. The chain's CDR3 is CASSRGSGNTIYF. The CDR3 DNA is TGTGCCAGCAGCAGGGGCTCTGGAAACACCATATATTTT.

This clone has a handful of counts. The chain recombines TRBV18 with TRBJ1-1; no reliable D call. The germline V and J ends were trimmed by 3 bases and 1 base, with 6 bases remaining between them. Germline V gene lookup returns CDR1 KGHSH and CDR2 LQKENI. The CDR3 is made up of 13 amino acids. The CDR3 is CASSPGKNTEAFF. CDR3 DNA sequence: TGTGCCAGCTCACCTGGCAAGAACACTGAAGCTTTCTTT.

The chain carries TRBV19 and TRBJ2-5; 9 bases map to TRBD2. Trimming at V came to 1 base and at J to 5 bases, leaving 8 bases not matched to a gene. The CDR3 has 16 residues. Germline V gives CDR1 LNHDA, CDR2 SQIVND (reference sequence). Here the CDR3 reads CASSIGAVAGEETQYF. CDR3 nucleotides: TGTGCCAGTAGTATAGGGGCTGTAGCGGGGGAGGAGACCCAGTACTTC.

V and J are TRBV29-1 and TRBJ2-2; D is unclear. This CDR3 spans 11 amino acids. Deletions cut 7 bases from V and 4 bases from J, with 7 bases between. Germline CDR1 reads SQVTM; CDR2 reads ANQGSEA. The DNA of the CDR3 is TGCAGCGGGTTCGGCACCGGGGAGCTGTTTTTT. The encoded protein is CSGFGTGELFF.

V is TRBV7-3 and J is TRBJ2-3; 7 positions match TRBD2. Trimming at V came to 4 bases and at J to 0 bases, leaving 10 bases not matched to a gene. The CDR3 runs to 17 residues. Germline V gene sequence: CDR1 SGHTA, CDR2 FQGTGA. The CDR3 DNA is TGTGCCAGCAGCTCCCATGGGGAGGGGCCTAGCACAGATACGCAGTATTTT. This gives the protein CASSSHGEGPSTDTQYF.

The chain carries TRBV5-1 and TRBJ1-6; D perhaps matches TRBD1 (6 bases). The CDR3 covers 14 residues. Between the trimmed V and J ends, which lost 7 bases and 6 bases, there was a span of 14 bases. The germline CDR1 and CDR2 sequences are SGHRS and YFSETQ. The CDR3 DNA is TGCGCCAGCCAGGCGGGGGCTGGTAATTCACCCCTCCACTTT. This sequence encodes CASQAGAGNSPLHF.

The chain recombines TRBV18 with TRBJ1-1; 7 nucleotides match TRBD1. Germline V lookup: CDR1 KGHSH, CDR2 LQKENI. After removal of 3 bases from V and 6 bases from J, the junction contained 7 bases not matched to a gene. CDR3 length equals 14 residues. CDR3 coding DNA: TGTGCCAGCTCACCCAGGGGGGTAGGGGCTGAAGCTTTCTTT. Amino acids: CASSPRGVGAEAFF.

This rearrangement joins TRBV4-2 to TRBJ2-1; 12 bases line up with TRBD2. Germline V gene data show CDR1 as LGHNA and CDR2 as YNFKEQ. The CDR3 sequence is 16 residues long. With V trimmed by 1 base and J by 4 bases, 2 bases remained unmatched. The CDR3 loop is CASSQAGTSGYNEQFF. The DNA for the CDR3 is TGTGCCAGCAGCCAAGCCGGGACTAGCGGGTACAATGAGCAGTTCTTC.

This clone was recorded once. V gene TRBV7-9 combines with J gene TRBJ1-2; 10 positions match TRBD1. Germline V CDR1 and CDR2: SEHNR, FQNEAQ (reference sequence). Unmatched junction bases numbered 11, after V lost 5 bases and J lost 8 bases. CDR3 size: 15 residues. DNA for the CDR3: TGTGCCAGCAGCGCCGGGACAGGGGCACCGGGGGGCTACACCTTC. Its protein product is CASSAGTGAPGGYTF. Based on the CDR3 plus reference TRBV7-9 and TRBJ1-2, the full variable domain is DTGVSQNPRHKITKRGQNVTFRCDPISEHNRLYWYRQTLGQGPEFLTYFQNEAQLEKSRLLSDRFSAERPKGSFSTLEIQRTEQGDSAMYLCASSAGTGAPGGYTFGSGTRLTVV.

V usage is TRBV5-4 and J usage is TRBJ1-1; D ambiguous. CDR1 and CDR2 (germline): SGHNT, YYREEE (reference sequence). V was cut by 0 bases and J by 1 base, with 7 bases left in between. The CDR3 spans 14 residues. The CDR3 here is CASSLAEANTEAFF. CDR3 DNA: TGTGCCAGCAGCTTGGCCGAGGCGAACACTGAAGCTTTCTTT. Complete variable domain (other parts from reference TRBV5-4 and TRBJ1-1): ETGVTQSPTHLIKTRGQQVTLRCSSQSGHNTVSWYQQALGQGPQFIFQYYREEENGRGNFPPRFSGLQFPNYSSELNVNALELDDSALYLCASSLAEANTEAFFGQGTRLTVV.

This clone was counted a few times. V and J are TRBV4-3 and TRBJ1-1; TRBD1 aligns across 11 bases. The CDR3 covers 15 residues. The V gene's germline CDR1 is LGHNA and CDR2 YSLEER. V was clipped by 0 bases and J by 9 bases; unmatched bases: 6. The CDR3 nucleotides read TGCGCCAGCAGCCAAGAGTGGACAGGGGGCTTAAAAGCTTTCTTT. Translation gives CASSQEWTGGLKAFF.

This clone has only a few counts. Within the sample, other DNA sequences also encode this same CDR3. The chain employs TRBV7-6 and TRBJ1-1; the D is unclear. Germline V gene sequence: CDR1 SGHVS, CDR2 FNYEAQ. V was cut by 5 bases and J by 1 base, with 8 bases left in between. The CDR3 is 13 residues long. DNA for the CDR3: TGTGCCAGCAGCCTAGGGAGGAACACTGAAGCTTTCTTT. Its protein is CASSLGRNTEAFF.

The chain is built from TRBV5-4 and TRBJ2-7; 7 bases match TRBD2. This CDR3 is 15 amino acids long. Germline CDR1 is SGHNT and CDR2 is YYREEE (reference sequence). V was clipped by 0 bases and J by 0 bases; unmatched bases: 3. CDR3 nucleotide sequence: TGTGCCAGCAGCTTGGGACTAGCCGGCTCCTACGAGCAGTACTTC. Translated: CASSLGLAGSYEQYF.

This clone has just a few counts. The chain combines TRBV7-2 with TRBJ1-2; 8 bases line up with TRBD1. Germline trimming cut 2 bases from V and 6 bases from J; bases unmatched to any gene: 8. Germline V gives CDR1 SGHTA, CDR2 FQGNSA. This CDR3 is built from 15 residues. The CDR3 is CASSLSPGQEDGYTF. The CDR3 nucleotides are TGTGCCAGCAGCTTATCCCCGGGACAGGAGGATGGCTACACCTTC.

This rearrangement joins TRBV6-6 to TRBJ1-2; 9 bases line up with TRBD1. This CDR3 comprises 15 residues. V gave up 4 bases and J gave up 6 bases; unmatched junction bases: 9. Germline CDR1 and CDR2: MNHNY and SVGAGI (reference sequence). CDR3 in DNA: TGTGCCAGCAGTTTCGAGGGACAGGGAGCTCATGGCTACACCTTC. This codes for CASSFEGQGAHGYTF.

The V call is TRBV7-2, the J call TRBJ1-1; D not resolved. V was cut by 5 bases and J by 3 bases, with 13 bases left in between. This CDR3 contains 14 residues. Germline values: CDR1 SGHTA, CDR2 FQGNSA. Here the CDR3 DNA reads TGTGCCAGCAGCCCTCGGAGATTTGACACTGAAGCTTTCTTT. This encodes CASSPRRFDTEAFF.

J is TRBJ2-5 and V is TRBV6-5; a weak D match, TRBD1 (6 bases). The CDR3 runs 15 residues. V gave up 8 bases and J gave up 1 base, with 17 bases separating them. From germline, CDR1 is MNHEY and CDR2 SVGAGI. The CDR3: CASGRQVAAQETQYF. CDR3 sequence (DNA): TGTGCCAGCGGTCGACAGGTTGCAGCCCAAGAGACCCAGTACTTC.

This clone showed up just once. The chain is built from TRBV7-8 and TRBJ2-2, with 10 positions matching TRBD2. This CDR3 contains 16 residues. The V gene end was trimmed by 5 bases and the J gene end by 6 bases; junction bases not matched to a gene: 9. Germline CDR1 is SGHVS and CDR2 is FQNEAQ. This chain's CDR3 is CASSRRLAGEPGELFF. CDR3 bases: TGTGCCAGCAGCCGGAGGCTAGCGGGGGAGCCCGGGGAGCTGTTTTTT. Combining the CDR3 with reference TRBV7-8 and TRBJ2-2 gives the whole variable domain GAGVSQSPRYKVAKRGQDVALRCDPISGHVSLFWYQQALGQGPEFLTYFQNEAQLDKSGLPSDRFFAERPEGSVSTLKIQRTQQEDSAVYLCASSRRLAGEPGELFFGEGSRLTVL.

This chain links TRBV6-6 with TRBJ2-1, with TRBD2 matching 9 bases. The CDR3 is 15 amino acids. The trim removed 6 bases at V and 5 bases at J, leaving 8 bases unmatched. Germline loops: CDR1 MNHNY, CDR2 SVGAGI (reference sequence). CDR3 nucleotides: TGTGCCAGCAGCCGCTGGGCGGGGGGGAACAATGAGCAGTTCTTC. Protein: CASSRWAGGNNEQFF.

This clone appeared a few times. The chain is built from TRBV6-6 and TRBJ1-1; D is undetermined. The germline CDR1 and CDR2 sequences are MNHNY and SVGAGI (reference sequence). This CDR3 contains 14 residues. Trimming stripped 8 bases from V and 2 bases from J, with 15 bases between. DNA for the CDR3: TGTGCCAGCGTTGGCAGGAAGACTAACACTGAAGCTTTCTTT. Residues: CASVGRKTNTEAFF.

The chain has TRBV5-6 and TRBJ2-2; 9 bases are a match to TRBD1. Germline values: CDR1 SGHDT, CDR2 YYEEEE. This CDR3 is built from 16 residues. V lost 2 bases and J lost 5; bases outside the gene matches: 7. In DNA, the CDR3 is TGTGCCAGCAGCTTTTACCCCGGGACAGGGACCGGGGAGCTGTTTTTT. Residues: CASSFYPGTGTGELFF.

The chain is built from TRBV5-4 and TRBJ1-4, with TRBD1 matching 8 bases. CDR3 length: 14 amino acids. V dropped 4 bases and J dropped 8; count of bases not matched to a gene: 7. CDR1 is SGHNT, CDR2 YYREEE, per germline (reference sequence). CDR3 amino acids: CASSLRGPGEKLFF. The CDR3 bases are TGTGCCAGCAGCCTCAGGGGGCCAGGGGAAAAACTGTTTTTT.

The CDR3 nucleotides are TGCAGCGCCTTAGTCGGGGGAGACTATGGCTACACCTTC. This sequence encodes CSALVGGDYGYTF. V is TRBV29-1 and J is TRBJ1-2; tentatively, D is TRBD1 (5 bases). The CDR3 totals 13 residues. V lost 7 bases and J lost 3, with 15 bases in between. Per germline, CDR1 SQVTM and CDR2 ANQGSEA.

This rearrangement joins TRBV2 to TRBJ2-7; maybe TRBD1 (5 bases). There are 13 residues in the CDR3. The ends were cut back, 1 base at V and 4 bases at J, with 8 bases in the middle. Looked up from germline, CDR1 is SNHLY and CDR2 is FYNNEI. The CDR3: CASSEGQLYEQYF. The CDR3 DNA follows: TGTGCCAGCAGTGAAGGACAGCTTTACGAGCAGTACTTC.